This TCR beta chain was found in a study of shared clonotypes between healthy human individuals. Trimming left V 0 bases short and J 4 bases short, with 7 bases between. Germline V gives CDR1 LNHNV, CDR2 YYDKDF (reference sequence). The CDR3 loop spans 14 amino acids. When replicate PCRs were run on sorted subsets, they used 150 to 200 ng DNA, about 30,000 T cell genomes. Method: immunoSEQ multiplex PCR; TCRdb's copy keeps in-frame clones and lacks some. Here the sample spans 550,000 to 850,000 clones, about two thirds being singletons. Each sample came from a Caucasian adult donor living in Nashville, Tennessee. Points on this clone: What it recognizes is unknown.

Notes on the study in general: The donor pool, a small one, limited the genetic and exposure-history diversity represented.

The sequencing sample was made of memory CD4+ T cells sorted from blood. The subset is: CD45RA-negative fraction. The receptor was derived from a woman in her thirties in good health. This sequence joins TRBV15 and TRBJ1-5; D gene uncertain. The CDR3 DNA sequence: TGTGCCACCAGCAGAGATTCCCTAAATCAGCCCCAGCATTTT. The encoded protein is CATSRDSLNQPQHF.